Described below is a single T cell receptor (beta chain) sequence and its context. Data came from immunoSEQ multiplex PCR; TCRdb stores just in-frame clones and leaves some out. The repertoire holds about 200,000 clones, with 85% as singletons. The data belong to a study of blood T cell repertoires in COVID-19. This CDR3 region has 13 residues. Trimming left V 1 base short and J 3 bases short, with 6 bases between. CDR1 is LGHNA and CDR2 is YNFKEQ in the germline V gene. The sequence was obtained from a man aged 55 to 70 with COVID-19, enrolled during active disease. The chain carries TRBV4-2 and TRBJ1-1; unclear D gene. What was sequenced was peripheral blood. CDR3 sequence: CASSQGRDTEAFF. The CDR3, as DNA: TGTGCCAGCAGCCAAGGACGGGACACTGAAGCTTTCTTT.